A selection of T cell receptor beta chains follows, all from one sample in a study of shared T cell receptors in the human thymus. Method: immunoSEQ multiplex PCR; TCRdb's copy keeps in-frame clones and lacks some. This sample has 600,000 or so clones; approximately 87% occur once, and the top ten carry approximately 0.0097%. These same records also appear under a second study, on human thymus T cells.

The sequenced material came from thymocytes. All receptors derive from a boy younger than two with a congenital heart defect. Both conserved end residues are part of each CDR3. The D gene is left open where the match is weak. Expanded clones are given a class, and other clones once, few, many or no size at all.

CASSVVRGAMNTEAFF,TGTGCCAGCAGCGTTGTTAGGGGCGCAATGAACACTGAAGCTTTCTTT,.,.,TRBV9,TRBJ1-1
CASSPGTGGYTGELFF,TGCGCCAGCAGCCCCGGGACAGGGGGTTACACCGGGGAGCTGTTTTTT,TRBD1,.,TRBV4-3,TRBJ2-2
CASSLSGVGLWDYNEQFF,TGTGCCAGCAGCTTGTCAGGGGTGGGCCTTTGGGACTACAATGAGCAGTTCTTC,.,.,TRBV5-8,TRBJ2-1
CASSLSGSSTDTQYF,TGTGCCAGTTCCCTTAGCGGGAGTAGCACAGATACGCAGTATTTT,TRBD2,.,TRBV19,TRBJ2-3
CASSQAASYEQYF,TGTGCCAGCAGCCAAGCGGCTAGCTACGAGCAGTACTTC,.,.,TRBV4-2,TRBJ2-7
CASSEVGTSGGEKGTDTQYF,TGTGCCAGCAGTGAAGTAGGGACTAGCGGGGGGGAGAAAGGCACAGATACGCAGTATTTT,TRBD2,.,TRBV6-1,TRBJ2-3
CASTVSSGQNTEAFF,TGTGCCAGCACAGTATCTTCAGGTCAGAACACTGAAGCTTTCTTT,.,.,TRBV2,TRBJ1-1
CASSLGGSSYNEQFF,TGTGCCAGCAGTCTAGGAGGAAGCTCCTACAATGAGCAGTTCTTC,.,.,TRBV27,TRBJ2-1
CASSIGESGNTIYF,TGTGCCAGCAGCATAGGGGAGTCTGGAAACACCATATATTTT,.,few,TRBV7-2,TRBJ1-3
CASSFAGAGGYTF,TGTGCCAGCAGCTTTGCGGGGGCTGGGGGCTACACCTTC,.,.,TRBV5-4,TRBJ1-2
CASSQEDHGTSDDTQYF,TGCGCCAGCAGCCAGGAAGACCACGGGACAAGCGACGATACGCAGTATTTT,.,.,TRBV4-1,TRBJ2-3
CASSRQGGGDKPGTF,TGCGCCAGCAGCCGTCAAGGGGGGGGCGACAAACCAGGGACCTTC,.,once,TRBV4-3,TRBJ1-2
CASSPYRSSYEQYF,TGCGCCAGCAGCCCCTACAGGAGCTCCTACGAGCAGTACTTC,.,.,TRBV5-1,TRBJ2-7
CASKQGGGGTQYF,TGTGCCAGCAAACAGGGGGGGGGAGGGACCCAGTACTTC,.,once,TRBV6-1,TRBJ2-5
CASSLYEQYF,TGTGCCAGCTCCCTCTACGAGCAGTACTTC,.,.,TRBV18,TRBJ2-7
CASSDRVESGYTF,TGTGCCAGCAGTGACAGGGTAGAGAGCGGCTACACCTTC,TRBD1,once,TRBV28,TRBJ1-2
CASGPNREFQETQYF,TGTGCTAGTGGTCCCAACAGGGAATTCCAAGAGACCCAGTACTTC,.,.,TRBV12-5,TRBJ2-5
CSVGTSGTDTQYF,TGCAGCGTGGGGACTAGCGGCACAGATACGCAGTATTTT,TRBD2,.,TRBV29-1,TRBJ2-3
CSVTPGDPSSYNEQFF,TGCAGCGTGACCCCGGGGGATCCGAGCTCCTACAATGAGCAGTTCTTC,.,once,TRBV29-1,TRBJ2-1
CASSQVRDREVDEQYF,TGCGCCAGCAGCCAAGTGCGGGACAGGGAGGTCGACGAGCAGTACTTC,TRBD1,few,TRBV4-3,TRBJ2-7
CASSLLAGEFYEQYF,TGCGCCAGCAGCTTGTTGGCAGGGGAGTTCTACGAGCAGTACTTC,.,.,TRBV5-1,TRBJ2-7
CASSVSYSGRGGNEQFF,TGTGCCAGCAGTGTATCCTACTCTGGACGGGGGGGCAATGAGCAGTTCTTC,TRBD2,.,TRBV6-4,TRBJ2-1